This entry features one T cell receptor beta chain sequence. Its antigen is unknown. This entry is derived from a study of OX40 agonist ivuxolimab in advanced cancers. Germline CDR1 reads DFQATT; CDR2 reads SNEGSKA (reference sequence). The CDR3 has 11 residues. Trimming stripped 6 bases from V and 7 bases from J, with 12 bases between. The repertoire was sequenced with immunoSEQ multiplex PCR; TCRdb's copy has only in-frame clones and lacks some. The repertoire includes more than 70,000 clones, roughly 86% of them detected once, and more than 4.5% sits in the top ten. Overall study findings and caveats: Dose levels from 0.1 to 3.0 mg/kg saw CD4+ and CD8+ blood T cells expand clonally by week 6.

The TCR comes from an adult with an advanced solid tumor such as melanoma, head and neck, liver or kidney cancer. The specimen was CD4+ or CD8+ T cells sorted from blood, collected in a trial of the OX40 agonist ivuxolimab. The J gene is TRBJ1-2, the V gene TRBV20-1; no clear D. The CDR3 coding sequence is TGCAGTGCGCCAGCGGTGTCTGGCTACACCTTC. Its protein product is CSAPAVSGYTF.